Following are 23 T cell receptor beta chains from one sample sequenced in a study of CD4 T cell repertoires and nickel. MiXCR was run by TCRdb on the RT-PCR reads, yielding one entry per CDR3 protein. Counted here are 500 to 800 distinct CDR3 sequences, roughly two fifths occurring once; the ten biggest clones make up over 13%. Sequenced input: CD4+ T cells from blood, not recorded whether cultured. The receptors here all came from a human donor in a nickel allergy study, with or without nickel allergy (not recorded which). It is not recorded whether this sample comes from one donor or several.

The CDR3 DNA is TGCGCCAGCAGCCAAGGCGGGGGGGGTGCCTATGGCTACACCTTC. Translated: CASSQGGGGAYGYTF. The gene calls are TRBV4-1 and TRBJ1-2, with a possible D match to TRBD1 (5 bases). Per the germline V gene, CDR1 is MGHRA and CDR2 is YSYEKL. This CDR3 is 15 amino acids long. Trimming took 1 base from V and 4 from J, leaving 13 bases between them.

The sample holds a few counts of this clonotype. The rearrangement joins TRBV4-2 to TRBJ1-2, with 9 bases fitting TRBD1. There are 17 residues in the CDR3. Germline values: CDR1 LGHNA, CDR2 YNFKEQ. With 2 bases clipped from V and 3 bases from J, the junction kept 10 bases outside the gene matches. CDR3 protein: CASSQYGTGLKDYGYTF. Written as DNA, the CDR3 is TGTGCCAGCAGCCAATACGGGACAGGGCTAAAGGACTATGGCTACACCTTC.

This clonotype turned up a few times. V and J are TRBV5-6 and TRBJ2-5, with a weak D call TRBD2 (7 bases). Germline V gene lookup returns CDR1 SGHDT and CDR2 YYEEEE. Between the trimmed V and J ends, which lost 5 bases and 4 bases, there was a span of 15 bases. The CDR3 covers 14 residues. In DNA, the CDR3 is TGTGCCAGCAGGGGGGGGGCGCCCGGAGAGACCCAGTACTTC. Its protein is CASRGGAPGETQYF.

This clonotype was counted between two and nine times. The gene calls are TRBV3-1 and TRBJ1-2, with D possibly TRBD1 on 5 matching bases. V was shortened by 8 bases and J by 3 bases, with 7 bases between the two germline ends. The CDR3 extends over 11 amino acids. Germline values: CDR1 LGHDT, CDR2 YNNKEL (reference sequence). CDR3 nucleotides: TGTGCCAGCGGGGACTACTATGGCTACACCTTC. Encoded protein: CASGDYYGYTF.

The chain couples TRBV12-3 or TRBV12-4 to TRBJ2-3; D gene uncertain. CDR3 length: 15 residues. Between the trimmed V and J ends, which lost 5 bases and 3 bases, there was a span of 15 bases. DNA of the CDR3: TGTGCCAGCAGTCGAGGCCCAGCCAGAACAGATACGCAGTATTTT. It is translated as CASSRGPARTDTQYF.

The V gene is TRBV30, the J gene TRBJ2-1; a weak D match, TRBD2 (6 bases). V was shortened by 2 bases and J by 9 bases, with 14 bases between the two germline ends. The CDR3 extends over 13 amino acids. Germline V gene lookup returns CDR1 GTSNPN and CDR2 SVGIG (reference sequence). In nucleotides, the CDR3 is TGTGCCTGGAGTATCGGGGACTTCATTGAGCAGTTCTTC. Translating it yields CAWSIGDFIEQFF.

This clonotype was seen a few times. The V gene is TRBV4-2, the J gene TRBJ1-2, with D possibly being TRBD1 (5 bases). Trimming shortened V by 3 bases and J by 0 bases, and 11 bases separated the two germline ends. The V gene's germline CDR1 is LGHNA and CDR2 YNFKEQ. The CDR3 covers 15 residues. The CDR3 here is CASSQNRRTNYGYTF. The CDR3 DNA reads TGTGCCAGCAGCCAGAACAGGAGAACTAACTATGGCTACACCTTC.

The CDR3 region is CASSLGPADTQYF. The DNA for the CDR3 is TGTGCCAGCAGCTTAGGGCCGGCGGATACGCAGTATTTT. This chain uses TRBV7-9 with TRBJ2-3, with unresolved D. Trimming took 1 base from V and 6 from J, leaving 8 bases between them. CDR1 is SEHNR and CDR2 is FQNEAQ in the germline V gene (reference sequence). The CDR3 sequence is 13 residues long.

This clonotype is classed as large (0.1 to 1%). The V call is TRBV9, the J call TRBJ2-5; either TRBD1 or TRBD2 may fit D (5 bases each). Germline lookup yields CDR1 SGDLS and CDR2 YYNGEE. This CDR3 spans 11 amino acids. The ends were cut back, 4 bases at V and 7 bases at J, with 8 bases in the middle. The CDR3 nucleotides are TGTGCCAGCAGCAGTGGGACGACCCAGTACTTC. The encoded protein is CASSSGTTQYF.

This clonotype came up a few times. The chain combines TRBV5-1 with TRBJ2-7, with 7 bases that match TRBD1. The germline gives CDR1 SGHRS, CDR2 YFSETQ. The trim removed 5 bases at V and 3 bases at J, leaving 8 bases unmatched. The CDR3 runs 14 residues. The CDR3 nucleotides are TGCGCCAGCAGTTACGACAGGGATGGCTACGAGCAGTACTTC. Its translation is CASSYDRDGYEQYF.

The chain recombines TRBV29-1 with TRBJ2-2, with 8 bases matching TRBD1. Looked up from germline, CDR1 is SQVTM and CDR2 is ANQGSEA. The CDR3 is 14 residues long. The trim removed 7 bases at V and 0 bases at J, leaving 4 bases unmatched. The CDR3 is CSAQGQANTGELFF. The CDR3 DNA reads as TGCAGCGCCCAGGGACAGGCGAACACCGGGGAGCTGTTTTTT.

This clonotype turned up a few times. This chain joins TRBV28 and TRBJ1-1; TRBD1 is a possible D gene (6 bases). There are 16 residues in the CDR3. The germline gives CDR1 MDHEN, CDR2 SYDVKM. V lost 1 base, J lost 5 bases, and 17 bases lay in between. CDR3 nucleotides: TGTGCCAGCAGTTTATTCCGGGGGCCGCTAGGGACTGAAGCTTTCTTT. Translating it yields CASSLFRGPLGTEAFF.

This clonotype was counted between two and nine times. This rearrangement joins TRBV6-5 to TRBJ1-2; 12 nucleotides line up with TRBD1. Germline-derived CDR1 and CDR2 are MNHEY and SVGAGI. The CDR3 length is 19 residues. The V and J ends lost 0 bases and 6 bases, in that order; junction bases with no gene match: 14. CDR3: CASSYSAAGTGGTGDGYTF. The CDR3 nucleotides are TGTGCCAGCAGTTACTCCGCTGCCGGGACAGGGGGCACCGGGGATGGCTACACCTTC.

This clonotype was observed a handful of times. CDR3 loop: CASSLFATNEKLFF. Here the CDR3 DNA reads TGTGCCAGCAGCTTATTCGCAACTAATGAAAAACTGTTTTTT. The rearrangement joins TRBV7-2 to TRBJ1-4; D ambiguous. Trimming left V 2 bases short and J 0 bases short, with 4 bases between. Germline V gives CDR1 SGHTA, CDR2 FQGNSA. The CDR3 spans 14 residues.

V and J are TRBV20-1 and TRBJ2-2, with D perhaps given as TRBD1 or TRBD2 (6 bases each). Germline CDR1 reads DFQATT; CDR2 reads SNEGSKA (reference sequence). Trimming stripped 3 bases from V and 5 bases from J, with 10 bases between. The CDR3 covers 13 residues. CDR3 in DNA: TGCAGTGCTAGGGGAGGACAGACCGGGGAGCTGTTTTTT. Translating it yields CSARGGQTGELFF.

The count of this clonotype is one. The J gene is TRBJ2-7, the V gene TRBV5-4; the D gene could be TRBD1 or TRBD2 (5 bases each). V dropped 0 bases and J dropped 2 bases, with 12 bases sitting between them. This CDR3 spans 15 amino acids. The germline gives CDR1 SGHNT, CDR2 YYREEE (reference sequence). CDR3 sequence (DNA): TGTGCCAGCAGCTTGGGGGGGATGCAAACCTACGAGCAGTACTTC. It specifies CASSLGGMQTYEQYF.

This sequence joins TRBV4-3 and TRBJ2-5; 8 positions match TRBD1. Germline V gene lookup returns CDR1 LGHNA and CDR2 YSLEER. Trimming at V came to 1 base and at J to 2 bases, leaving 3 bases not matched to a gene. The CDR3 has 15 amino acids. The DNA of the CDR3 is TGCGCCAGCAGCCAAGCGACAGGGGATCAAGAGACCCAGTACTTC. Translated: CASSQATGDQETQYF.

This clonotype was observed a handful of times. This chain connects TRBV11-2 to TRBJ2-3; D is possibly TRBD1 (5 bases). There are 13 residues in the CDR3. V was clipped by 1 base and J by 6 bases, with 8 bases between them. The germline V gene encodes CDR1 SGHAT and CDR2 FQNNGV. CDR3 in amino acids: CASSLGGHDTQYF. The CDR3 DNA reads TGTGCCAGCAGCTTAGGGGGCCACGATACGCAGTATTTT.

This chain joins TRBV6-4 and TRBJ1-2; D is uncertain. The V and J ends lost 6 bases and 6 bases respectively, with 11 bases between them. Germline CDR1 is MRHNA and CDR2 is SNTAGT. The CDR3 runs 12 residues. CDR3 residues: CASRPRWDGYTF. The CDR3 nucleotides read TGTGCCAGCAGGCCCCGCTGGGATGGCTACACCTTC.

CDR3 DNA sequence: TGTGCCAGCGGCCCACGGACAACCGAGCAGTACTTC. This encodes CASGPRTTEQYF. The rearrangement links TRBV25-1 to TRBJ2-7, with D possibly TRBD1 on 5 matching bases. The CDR3 has 12 residues. V gave up 8 bases and J gave up 6 bases, with 14 bases separating them. Germline CDR1 reads MGHDK; CDR2 reads SYGVNS.

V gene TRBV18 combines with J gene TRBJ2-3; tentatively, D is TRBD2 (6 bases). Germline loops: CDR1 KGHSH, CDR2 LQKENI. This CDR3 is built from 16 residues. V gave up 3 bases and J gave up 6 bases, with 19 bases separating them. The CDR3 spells CASSPSGASARDTQYF. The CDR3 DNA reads TGTGCCAGCTCACCCTCCGGGGCTAGCGCCAGGGATACGCAGTATTTT.

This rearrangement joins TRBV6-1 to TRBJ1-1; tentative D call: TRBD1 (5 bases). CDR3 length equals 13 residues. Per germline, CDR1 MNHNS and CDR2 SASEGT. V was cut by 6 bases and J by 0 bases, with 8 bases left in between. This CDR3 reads CASRGVLNTEAFF. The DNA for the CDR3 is TGTGCCAGCAGGGGGGTCTTGAACACTGAAGCTTTCTTT.

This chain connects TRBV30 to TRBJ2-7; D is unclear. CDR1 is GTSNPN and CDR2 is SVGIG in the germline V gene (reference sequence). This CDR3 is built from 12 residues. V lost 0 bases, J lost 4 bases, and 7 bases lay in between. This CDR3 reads CAWSVSPYEQYF. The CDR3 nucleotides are TGTGCCTGGAGTGTGAGTCCTTACGAGCAGTACTTC.